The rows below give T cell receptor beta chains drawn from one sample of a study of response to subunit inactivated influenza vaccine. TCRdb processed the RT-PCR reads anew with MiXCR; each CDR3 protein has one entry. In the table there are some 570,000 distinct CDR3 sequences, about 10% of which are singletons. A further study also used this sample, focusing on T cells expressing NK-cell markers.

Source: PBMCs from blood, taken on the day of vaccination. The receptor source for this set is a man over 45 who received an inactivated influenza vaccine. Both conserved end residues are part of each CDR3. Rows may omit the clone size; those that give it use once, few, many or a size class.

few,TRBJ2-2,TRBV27,CASSFGPGTGGGGELFF
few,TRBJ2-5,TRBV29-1,CSVYAETQYF
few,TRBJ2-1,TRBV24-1,CATSDPGVLDGNEQFF
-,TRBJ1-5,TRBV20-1,CSASAGGMGPQHF
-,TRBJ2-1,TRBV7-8,CASSIRQALYNEQFF
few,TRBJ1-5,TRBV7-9,CASSATGTQPQHF
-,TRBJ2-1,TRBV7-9,CASSPWQGTGNNEQFF
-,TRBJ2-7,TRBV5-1,CASRSGSGTYEQYF
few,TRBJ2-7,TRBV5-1,CASSLAGGLSLSYEQYF
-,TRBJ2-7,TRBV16,CASSQSSIPSSEQYF
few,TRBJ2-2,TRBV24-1,CATSDPSGRADTGELFF
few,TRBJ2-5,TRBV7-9,CASIARRFATEKETQYF
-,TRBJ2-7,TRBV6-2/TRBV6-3,CASTPETASYEQYF
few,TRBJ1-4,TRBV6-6,CASSYGEKLFF
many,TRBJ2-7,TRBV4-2,CASSLPTGANEQYF
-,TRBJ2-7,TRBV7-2,CASRKAYEQYF
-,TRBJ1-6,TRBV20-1,CSASESSYNSPLHF
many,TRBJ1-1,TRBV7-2,CASSLGGVTEAFF
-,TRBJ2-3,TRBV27,CVTGLAVTDTQYF
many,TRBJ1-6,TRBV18,CASSPTVASYNSPLHF
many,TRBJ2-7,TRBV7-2,CASTGGGQYEQYF
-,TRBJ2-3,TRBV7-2,CASSFSSDRAIAQYF
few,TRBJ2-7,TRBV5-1,CASSHRDPWEQYF
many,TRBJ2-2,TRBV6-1,CASMQGNTGELFF
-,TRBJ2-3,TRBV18,CASSYSGGRISDTQYF
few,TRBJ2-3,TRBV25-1,CASSELGQTVTDTQYF
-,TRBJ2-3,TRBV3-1,CASSQDGPPFSADTQYF
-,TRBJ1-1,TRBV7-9,CASRFGTGQAFF
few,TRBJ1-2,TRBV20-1,CSAPPGQVMGGYTF
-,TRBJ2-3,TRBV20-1,CSARIAGGLDTQYF
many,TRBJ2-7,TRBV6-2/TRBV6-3,CASSPPSYQQYF
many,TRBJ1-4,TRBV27,CASSLRLREKLFF
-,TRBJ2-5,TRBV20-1,CSAMARETQYF
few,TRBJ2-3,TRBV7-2,CASSFIQADTQYF
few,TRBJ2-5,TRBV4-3,CASSHWDTHQETQYF
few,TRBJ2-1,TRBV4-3,CASSQRPGTSGRNEQFF
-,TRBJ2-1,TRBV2,CASVGYEQFF
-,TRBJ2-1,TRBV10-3,CAISRGGQGQNEQFF
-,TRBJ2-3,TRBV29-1,CSVEESSGTDTQYF
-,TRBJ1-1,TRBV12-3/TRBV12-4,CASNNVGGTEAFF